This passage covers 18 T cell receptor beta chains from one sample sequenced in a study of blood T cells in healthy people across ages. For the second PCR, which ran for about 6 to 12 cycles, a sample-barcoded 5' primer and a J-beta primer mix were used. TCRdb re-called the 5' RACE reads with MiXCR, one entry per CDR3 protein. The sample includes 650,000 to 800,000 distinct CDR3 sequences, under 55% seen only once; the top ten take about a fifth. Material: blood. The origin of the receptors is a man aged 60 to 69 in good health.

A few counts support this clonotype. This rearrangement joins TRBV9 to TRBJ2-3; TRBD1 might be the D (5 bases). CDR3 length equals 14 residues. Trimming took off 3 bases at V and 2 bases at J, with 10 bases between the two ends. Germline assignment: CDR1 SGDLS and CDR2 YYNGEE. CDR3 protein: CASSAGHSTDTQYF. DNA for the CDR3: TGTGCCAGCAGCGCTGGACACTCCACAGATACGCAGTATTTT.

The chain links TRBV6-2 or TRBV6-3 to TRBJ2-7; D gene uncertain. With 7 bases removed from V and 0 bases from J, the gap between germline ends came to 13 bases. The germline V gene has CDR1 MNHEY and CDR2 SVGEGT. The CDR3 is made up of 14 amino acids. CDR3 region: CASNPGSSSYEQYF. CDR3 sequence (DNA): TGTGCCAGCAATCCCGGCTCGAGCTCCTACGAGCAGTACTTC.

This clonotype was picked up many times. The gene calls are TRBV7-2 and TRBJ2-5; D is uncertain. The CDR3 totals 15 residues. Trimming took 7 bases from V and 0 from J, leaving 15 bases between them. Per germline, CDR1 SGHTA and CDR2 FQGNSA. The CDR3 DNA reads TGTGCCAGCACAATCGTGCTAGGGTACCAAGAGACCCAGTACTTC. Its translation is CASTIVLGYQETQYF.

V usage is TRBV7-2 and J usage is TRBJ1-1; D may be TRBD1 (6 bases). This CDR3 has 15 amino acids. The germline CDR1 and CDR2 sequences are SGHTA and FQGNSA. Trimming stripped 5 bases from V and 3 bases from J, with 16 bases between. CDR3 DNA sequence: TGTGCCAGCAGCCCTTCCGGGACATACCACACTGAAGCTTTCTTT. Translating gives CASSPSGTYHTEAFF. Based on the CDR3 plus reference TRBV7-2 and TRBJ1-1, the full variable domain is GAGVSQSPSNKVTEKGKDVELRCDPISGHTALYWYRQSLGQGLEFLIYFQGNSAPDKSGLPSDRFSAERTGGSVSTLTIQRTQQEDSAVYLCASSPSGTYHTEAFFGQGTRLTVV.

This clonotype was seen a handful of times. The chain links TRBV28 to TRBJ1-1, with D possibly being TRBD1 (5 bases). Trimming cost V 6 bases and J 0 bases, with 8 bases left between them. The V gene's germline CDR1 is MDHEN and CDR2 SYDVKM. This CDR3 has 13 amino acids. The DNA for the CDR3 is TGTGCCAGCAGGACAGCCATGAACACTGAAGCTTTCTTT. This encodes CASRTAMNTEAFF.

This clonotype was picked up a small number of times. V gene TRBV20-1 combines with J gene TRBJ2-1, with 11 bases fitting TRBD2. The CDR3 is 15 residues long. The germline V gene has CDR1 DFQATT and CDR2 SNEGSKA (reference sequence). The J segment lost 2 bases and the V segment lost 3 bases, leaving 3 bases of the junction unmatched. CDR3 bases: TGCAGTGCTAGCCCACTAGCGGGGGCCTACAATGAGCAGTTCTTC. This codes for CSASPLAGAYNEQFF.

Worth noting for this clonotype: The junction departs from germline at one end; a sequencing error may be responsible. The chain joins TRBV9 to TRBJ2-1, with 8 bases identical to TRBD2. There are 16 residues in the CDR3. Germline CDR1 is SGDLS and CDR2 is YYNGEE. The chain's CDR3 is CVSSSIAGSSYNEQFF. For the CDR3, the DNA is TGTGTCAGCAGCTCGATAGCGGGGAGCTCCTACAATGAGCAGTTCTTC. The whole variable domain, filled in from reference TRBV9 and TRBJ2-1, reads DSGVTQTPKHLITATGQRVTLRCSPRSGDLSVYWYQQSLDQGLQFLIQYYNGEERAKGNILERFSAQQFPDLHSELNLSSLELGDSALYFCVSSSIAGSSYNEQFFGPGTRLTVL.

This chain links TRBV5-5 with TRBJ1-1; TRBD1 aligns across 7 bases. CDR1 and CDR2 from the germline V gene are SGHKS and YYEKEE (reference sequence). The CDR3 loop spans 15 amino acids. V dropped 0 bases and J dropped 3; count of bases not matched to a gene: 5. Written as DNA, the CDR3 is TGTGCCAGCAGCTTGGAAGACAGGGCTTACACTGAAGCTTTCTTT. It codes for CASSLEDRAYTEAFF.

The chain couples TRBV5-1 to TRBJ2-7, with TRBD2 matching 12 bases. V lost 1 base to trimming and J lost 2 bases; unmatched junction nucleotides: 1. From germline, CDR1 is SGHRS and CDR2 YFSETQ. The CDR3 spans 15 residues. The CDR3: CASSLRLAGAYEQYF. The CDR3 DNA is TGCGCCAGCAGCTTGCGACTAGCGGGGGCCTACGAGCAGTACTTC.

The V and J genes are TRBV4-1 and TRBJ1-1; TRBD1 matches at 9 bases. V lost 4 bases to trimming and J lost 5 bases; unmatched junction nucleotides: 5. The CDR3 contains 14 residues. Looked up from germline, CDR1 is MGHRA and CDR2 is YSYEKL. DNA of the CDR3: TGCGCCAGCAGCCGAGGACAGGGGTCAACTGAAGCTTTCTTT. Translation gives CASSRGQGSTEAFF.

In this sample, this clonotype turned up a few times. This chain uses TRBV27 with TRBJ2-7; 9 nucleotides line up with TRBD1. Trimming cost V 3 bases and J 5 bases; bases outside gene matches: 17. Germline V gene lookup returns CDR1 MNHEY and CDR2 SMNVEV (reference sequence). The CDR3 is 18 amino acids. The chain's CDR3 is CASSFRAHGTGKVNEQYF. As DNA, the CDR3 is TGTGCCAGCAGTTTTCGGGCCCACGGGACAGGGAAGGTCAACGAGCAGTACTTC.

The chain is built from TRBV19 and TRBJ2-3; perhaps TRBD2 as D (6 bases). The CDR3 extends over 17 amino acids. Looked up from germline, CDR1 is LNHDA and CDR2 is SQIVND (reference sequence). V lost 3 bases and J lost 3, with 19 bases in between. The CDR3: CASSIMAGGGITDTQYF. The CDR3 coding sequence is TGTGCCAGTAGTATCATGGCCGGGGGAGGTATTACAGATACGCAGTATTTT.

This clonotype was recorded many times. This may be a read error: a much more frequent sequence differs by one nucleotide. This rearrangement joins TRBV7-3 to TRBJ2-1; D remains unclear. The J call may be mistaken, given a closer DNA end match to TRBJ2-7. The germline V gene encodes CDR1 SGHTA and CDR2 FQGTGA. The CDR3 has 15 amino acids. The CDR3 nucleotides are TGTGCCAGCAGCTCACTTCACAACCCACTCAATGAGCAGTACTTC. Protein: CASSSLHNPLNEQYF.

V gene TRBV5-5 combines with J gene TRBJ1-6, with D perhaps TRBD1 (5 bases). The CDR3 extends over 12 amino acids. Germline V CDR1 and CDR2: SGHKS, YYEKEE (reference sequence). Trimming pared 0 bases from V and 16 bases from J, leaving 11 bases between. CDR3 bases: TGTGCCAGCAGCTTGGTATCGGGACGGCTCCACTTT. Encoded protein: CASSLVSGRLHF.

This clonotype was seen just once. The genes are TRBV6-2 or TRBV6-3 and TRBJ2-5; D is undetermined. V was trimmed by 1 base and J by 1 base, leaving 7 bases between them. Germline CDR1 reads MNHEY; CDR2 reads SVGEGT. The CDR3 is 14 residues long. The CDR3 loop is CASSYCYTQETQYF. The CDR3 coding sequence is TGTGCCAGCAGTTACTGTTACACCCAAGAGACCCAGTACTTC.

A few counts support this clonotype. The genes are TRBV4-1 and TRBJ1-2, with 7 bases identical to TRBD1. V lost 4 bases to trimming and J lost 2 bases; unmatched junction nucleotides: 4. There are 14 residues in the CDR3. Germline values: CDR1 MGHRA, CDR2 YSYEKL. CDR3 nucleotides: TGCGCCAGCAGCCCCCTGACAGGGAACTATGGCTACACCTTC. Translating it yields CASSPLTGNYGYTF.

V is TRBV5-5 and J is TRBJ2-7; 15 nucleotides agree with TRBD2. The germline V gene encodes CDR1 SGHKS and CDR2 YYEKEE (reference sequence). This CDR3 contains 19 residues. Trimming cost V 4 bases and J 7 bases; bases outside gene matches: 18. CDR3 in DNA: TGTGCCAGCAGCAGCGCCGGGACTAGCGGGGGGAGGTCCTACAATGAGCAGTACTTC. Translated: CASSSAGTSGGRSYNEQYF.

This sequence joins TRBV6-2 or TRBV6-3 and TRBJ2-7, with a tentative D call TRBD1 (6 bases). Germline V gene sequence: CDR1 MNHEY, CDR2 SVGEGT. Trimming removed 6 bases at V and 2 bases at J, with 8 bases between. The CDR3 length is 12 residues. CDR3 residues: CASSWTAYEQYF. CDR3 nucleotide sequence: TGTGCCAGCAGCTGGACAGCCTACGAGCAGTACTTC.